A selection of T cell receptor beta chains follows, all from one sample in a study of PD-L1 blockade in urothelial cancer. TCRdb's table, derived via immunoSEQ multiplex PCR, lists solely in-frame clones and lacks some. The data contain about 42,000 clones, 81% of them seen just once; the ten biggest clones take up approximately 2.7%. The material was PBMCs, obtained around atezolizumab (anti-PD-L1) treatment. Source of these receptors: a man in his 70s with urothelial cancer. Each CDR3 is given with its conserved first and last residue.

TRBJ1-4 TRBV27 CASSLRQGKEKLFF
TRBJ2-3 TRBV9 CASSVAVRGTDTQYF
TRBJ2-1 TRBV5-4 CASSLVEGNEQFF
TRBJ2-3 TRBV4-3 CASSQLFGSLTDTQYF
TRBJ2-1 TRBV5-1 CASGPEGSSYNEQFF
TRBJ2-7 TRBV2 CASGQGRSYEQYF
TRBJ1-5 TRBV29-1 CSVEVAGNQPQHF
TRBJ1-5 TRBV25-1 CASSEVGFDQPQHF
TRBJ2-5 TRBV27 CASSFTPTGIEDQYF
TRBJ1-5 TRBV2 CASIGQGNQPQHF
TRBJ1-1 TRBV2 CATSVGGGLNTEAFF
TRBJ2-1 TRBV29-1 CSSDRDNEQFF
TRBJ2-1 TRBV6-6 CASSQGVSSYNEQFF
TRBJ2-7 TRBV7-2 CASSLDRSYEQYF
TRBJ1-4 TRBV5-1 CASSLGETGFIEKLFF
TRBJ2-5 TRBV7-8 CASSLATGTQYF
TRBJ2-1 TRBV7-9 CASSLGGGYNEQFF
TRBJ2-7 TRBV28 CASSGSTYEQYF
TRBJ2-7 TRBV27 CASSFSRGVYEQYF
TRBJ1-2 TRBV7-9 CASSSGQGEMGYTF
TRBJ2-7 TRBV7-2 CASSLSSGSYEQYF
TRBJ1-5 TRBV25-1 CASSGSQGRQPQHF
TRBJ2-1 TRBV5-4 CASSFDRGRTEQFF
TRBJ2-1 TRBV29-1 CSVDGTFAYNEQFF
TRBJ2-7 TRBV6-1 CASGQRGSYEQYF
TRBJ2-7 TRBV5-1 CASSLQQGTAYEQYF
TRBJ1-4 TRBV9 CASSLTDSRQKLFF
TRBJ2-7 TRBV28 CGSISSGTSTTGYYEQYF
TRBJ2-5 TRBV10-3 CAISEVRGEAGETQYF
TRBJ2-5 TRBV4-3 CASSLTSGRPQETQYF
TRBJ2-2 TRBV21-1 CASSKDSLRQITNTGELFF
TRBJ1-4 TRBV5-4 CASSFGNRGQSRTNEKLFF
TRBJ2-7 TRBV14 CASSQEAGYEQYF
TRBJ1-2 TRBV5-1 CASSSEGLGYGYTF
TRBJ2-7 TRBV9 CASSVESGSSYEQYF
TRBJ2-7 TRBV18 CASSRGAAGGYEQYF
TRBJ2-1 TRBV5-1 CASSLETTNEQFF
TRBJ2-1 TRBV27 CASSHFRGSDEQFF
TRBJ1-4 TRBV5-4 CASSLDRVNEKLFF
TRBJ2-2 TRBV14 CASSPGVNTGELFF
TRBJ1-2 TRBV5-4 CASSLRGAKVDGYTF
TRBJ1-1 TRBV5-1 CASSLETGANTEAFF